One sample yielded the 9 T cell receptor beta chains listed below, sequenced in a study of T cells in Graves' hyperthyroidism and ophthalmopathy. It was RNA transcripts that yielded the amplified TCR beta CDR3 regions. Initially, a first-round RT-PCR of the TCR CDR3 employed the HTBI primer set. TCRdb called the multiplex PCR reads again in MiXCR, with one record for every CDR3 protein. The repertoire holds tens of thousands of distinct CDR3 sequences, with roughly 52% as singletons. The sequencing sample was made of blood. The receptors were gathered from a woman aged 45-59 years with Graves' hyperthyroidism that later progressed to Graves' ophthalmopathy.

Regarding this clonotype: The junction shows a germline mismatch at one end, possibly a read error. This chain joins TRBV18 and TRBJ1-1; no definite D call. The germline V gene encodes CDR1 KGHSH and CDR2 LQKENI. This CDR3 region has 13 residues. CDR3 residues: CASSPQLNTETFF. In DNA form, the CDR3 reads TGTGCCAGCTCACCACAGTTGAACACTGAAACTTTCTTT.

This clonotype has a single count. No conserved phenylalanine or tryptophan is present at the end of the CDR3, so a read error is the likely explanation. The DNA is omitted, as the CDR3 cannot be located on it reliably, and the CDR3 follows TCRdb's listing. The rearrangement links TRBV20-1 to TRBJ2-7. CDR1 and CDR2 from the germline V gene are DFQATT and SNEGSKA (reference sequence). Both ends counted, the CDR3 spans 8 residues. The CDR3 spells CSARRKYS.

The gene calls are TRBV7-9 and TRBJ1-2; D is perhaps TRBD1 (5 bases). This CDR3 spans 14 amino acids. Germline assignment: CDR1 SEHNR and CDR2 FQNEAQ (reference sequence). V lost 0 bases and J lost 8, with 13 bases in between. This CDR3 reads CASSLAGDHQGYTF. CDR3 DNA sequence: TGTGCCAGCAGCTTAGCGGGGGACCACCAGGGCTACACCTTC. The full variable domain, with the rest looked up from reference TRBV7-9 and TRBJ1-2, is DTGVSQNPRHKITKRGQNVTFRCDPISEHNRLYWYRQTLGQGPEFLTYFQNEAQLEKSRLLSDRFSAERPKGSFSTLEIQRTEQGDSAMYLCASSLAGDHQGYTFGSGTRLTVV.

This clonotype was seen ten or more times. The chain is built from TRBV5-1 and TRBJ2-7; D gene ambiguous. The CDR3 is made up of 13 amino acids. Trimming took off 4 bases at V and 0 bases at J, with 8 bases between the two ends. The V gene's germline CDR1 is SGHRS and CDR2 YFSETQ. CDR3 residues: CASSPTSSYEQYF. As DNA, the CDR3 is TGCGCCAGCAGCCCTACGAGCTCCTACGAGCAGTACTTC.

The V and J genes are TRBV20-1 and TRBJ1-1, with D uncertain. CDR3 length: 17 residues. V lost 0 bases to trimming and J lost 1 base, with 18 bases between them. Germline V gives CDR1 DFQATT, CDR2 SNEGSKA (reference sequence). The CDR3 bases are TGCAGTGCTAGAGATCAAGGTGCGGGAAGCTCGAACACTGAAGCTTTCTTT. Amino acid sequence: CSARDQGAGSSNTEAFF.

This clonotype was detected ten times or more. J is TRBJ1-2 and V is TRBV4-3, with no clear D. Germline CDR1 and CDR2: LGHNA and YSLEER. V was cut by 0 bases and J by 3 bases, with 11 bases left in between. This CDR3 has 15 residues. DNA of the CDR3: TGCGCCAGCAGCCAAGATCTTGGCAGCGACTATGGCTACACCTTC. Translating gives CASSQDLGSDYGYTF.

Comments on this clonotype: Just one base apart from a much larger clone, this may be a read error. The chain carries TRBV18 and TRBJ1-4; 8 bases map to TRBD1. V shed 8 bases, J shed 8 bases, and the junction held 7 bases outside the gene matches. The V gene's germline CDR1 is KGHSH and CDR2 LQKENI. This CDR3 has 13 residues. CDR3 sequence (DNA): TGTGCCAGCCCACTGGACAGGGAGGAAAAACTGTTTTTT. Its protein is CASPLDREEKLFF.

Note on this clonotype: Sequence at one end of the junction differs from germline and may be a read error. The rearrangement uses TRBV7-2 and TRBJ1-2; 9 positions agree with TRBD1. There are 17 residues in the CDR3. The V gene's germline CDR1 is SGHTA and CDR2 FQGNSA. CDR3 amino acids: CAGSPRPSGQGKYGYTF. Here the CDR3 DNA reads TGTGCCGGCAGCCCAAGACCTAGCGGACAGGGGAAATATGGCTACACCTTC.

In DNA form, the CDR3 reads TGTGCCAGCAGCCAAGAGGGCAGCGGCAATGAGCAGTTCTTC. This sequence encodes CASSQEGSGNEQFF. The V gene is TRBV4-2, the J gene TRBJ2-1; perhaps TRBD2 as D (5 bases). The germline V gene encodes CDR1 LGHNA and CDR2 YNFKEQ. Trimming took off 0 bases at V and 6 bases at J, with 9 bases between the two ends. CDR3 length: 14 residues.